Below are 15 T cell receptor beta chains sequenced from a single sample in a study of T cell repertoires in cytomegalovirus infection. Via MiXCR, TCRdb re-called the reads, giving one row per CDR3 protein. The sample records about 220,000 distinct CDR3 sequences, roughly two fifths being singletons. These TCRs' antigens remain unknown. The source was CD8+ T cells from cultured PBMCs, collected from culture after CMV antigen stimulation. The receptor set was obtained from a human donor in good health (CMV status not recorded). Some clones in this sample may be carry-over from other donors' samples.

The rearrangement links TRBV27 to TRBJ2-5, with 10 bases fitting TRBD2. The CDR3 sequence is 15 residues long. CDR1 is MNHEY, CDR2 SMNVEV, per germline (reference sequence). Trimming removed 7 bases from V and 1 base from J; junction bases left unmatched: 6. The CDR3 loop reads CASNSRTSGQETQYF. CDR3 in DNA: TGTGCCAGCAACTCTAGGACTAGCGGCCAAGAGACCCAGTACTTC.

This clonotype was recorded a few times. This chain joins TRBV27 and TRBJ2-7; no definite D call. Germline V lookup: CDR1 MNHEY, CDR2 SMNVEV (reference sequence). Trimming took 2 bases from V and 6 from J, leaving 8 bases between them. CDR3 length: 12 residues. CDR3 sequence reads: CASSLRSGEQYF. CDR3 coding DNA: TGTGCCAGCAGTTTAAGGTCTGGCGAGCAGTACTTC.

In this sample, this clonotype turned up many times. This chain connects TRBV7-3 to TRBJ1-1, with a possible D match to TRBD1 (5 bases). CDR1 and CDR2 from the germline V gene are SGHTA and FQGTGA. V lost 2 bases to trimming and J lost 3 bases, with 10 bases between them. This CDR3 comprises 14 residues. The CDR3 spells CASSLYQGYTEAFF. The CDR3 coding sequence is TGTGCCAGCAGCTTATATCAGGGCTACACTGAAGCTTTCTTT.

V usage is TRBV27 and J usage is TRBJ2-3; D is unresolved. The CDR3 covers 18 residues. Germline V CDR1 and CDR2: MNHEY, SMNVEV (reference sequence). Trimming stripped 5 bases from V and 1 base from J, with 22 bases between. CDR3 sequence reads: CASSPAVPVGSRTDTQYF. The CDR3 nucleotides read TGTGCCAGCAGTCCTGCCGTCCCGGTAGGGTCTCGCACAGATACGCAGTATTTT.

The chain employs TRBV28 and TRBJ2-7; TRBD2 matches 10 bases. V shed 4 bases, J shed 1 base, and the junction held 7 bases outside the gene matches. The CDR3 has 16 residues. In germline, CDR1 is MDHEN, CDR2 SYDVKM. In DNA, the CDR3 is TGTGCCAGCAGTTACCCGACTAGCGGGCTTTCCTACGAGCAGTACTTC. This codes for CASSYPTSGLSYEQYF. The whole variable domain, remainder taken from reference TRBV28 and TRBJ2-7, is DVKVTQSSRYLVKRTGEKVFLECVQDMDHENMFWYRQDPGLGLRLIYFSYDVKMKEKGDIPEGYSVSREKKERFSLILESASTNQTSMYLCASSYPTSGLSYEQYFGPGTRLTVT.

DNA for the CDR3: TGTGCCAGCGGGGGAGGGACTGAAGCTTTCTTT. This codes for CASGGGTEAFF. The chain recombines TRBV5-4 with TRBJ1-1, with a possible D match to TRBD1 (5 bases). Germline CDR1 reads SGHNT; CDR2 reads YYREEE (reference sequence). Trimming cost V 7 bases and J 5 bases, with 9 bases left between them. This CDR3 spans 11 amino acids.

This sequence joins TRBV5-1 and TRBJ1-1, with TRBD1 as a possible D gene (6 bases). This CDR3 is built from 15 residues. The V gene lost 4 bases and the J gene lost 2 bases, with 15 bases spanning the gap. CDR1 and CDR2 from the germline V gene are SGHRS and YFSETQ. The CDR3 DNA is TGCGCCAGCAGCCCCGGGACAAGCCTAAACACTGAAGCTTTCTTT. Translating gives CASSPGTSLNTEAFF.

The chain couples TRBV27 to TRBJ1-6; D is undetermined. The germline gives CDR1 MNHEY, CDR2 SMNVEV (reference sequence). The CDR3 is 12 residues long. V was trimmed by 6 bases and J by 4 bases, leaving 4 bases between them. The CDR3 DNA follows: TGTGCCAGCAGGGTATATAATTCACCCCTCCACTTT. Amino acids: CASRVYNSPLHF.

A single count supports this clonotype. The chain uses TRBV12-3 or TRBV12-4 and TRBJ1-1; D is possibly TRBD1 (5 bases). The length of the CDR3 is 16 residues. The V end lost 5 bases, the J end lost 4 bases, and 20 bases lay between the germline ends. The CDR3 nucleotides are TGTGCCAGCAGTACTCGGGACTCGGAACCAGGCACTGAAGCTTTCTTT. Translation gives CASSTRDSEPGTEAFF.

The chain uses TRBV6-6 and TRBJ1-2, with TRBD1 matching 8 bases. Trimming cost V 2 bases and J 3 bases; bases outside gene matches: 14. Per germline, CDR1 MNHNY and CDR2 SVGAGI (reference sequence). The CDR3 length is 18 residues. The CDR3 loop reads CASSYSPATGGSDYGYTF. The CDR3 DNA reads TGTGCCAGCAGTTACAGCCCCGCAACAGGGGGATCGGACTATGGCTACACCTTC.

The chain uses TRBV12-3 or TRBV12-4 and TRBJ1-2; no firm D call. The CDR3 has 13 amino acids. Trimming took 7 bases from V and 7 from J, leaving 16 bases between them. Here the CDR3 reads CASTLPPEAGYTF. CDR3 DNA: TGTGCCAGCACCCTCCCCCCGGAGGCTGGCTACACCTTC.

The sample holds one count of this clonotype. V usage is TRBV11-2 and J usage is TRBJ2-3; D gene uncertain. This CDR3 has 13 amino acids. Between the trimmed V and J ends, which lost 4 bases and 1 base, there was a span of 6 bases. Germline assignment: CDR1 SGHAT and CDR2 FQNNGV. CDR3 bases: TGTGCCAGCAGCTCAGCCCGCACAGATACGCAGTATTTT. It translates to CASSSARTDTQYF.

This clonotype was observed a handful of times. The chain employs TRBV19 and TRBJ2-1; the D call may be TRBD1 or TRBD2 (5 bases each). This CDR3 region has 14 residues. Trimming took 6 bases from V and 6 from J, leaving 15 bases between them. CDR1 is LNHDA and CDR2 is SQIVND in the germline V gene (reference sequence). The CDR3: CASRLGEGINEQFF. The CDR3 DNA reads TGTGCCAGTAGATTGGGGGAAGGGATCAATGAGCAGTTCTTC.

This clonotype turned up a few times. This sequence joins TRBV27 and TRBJ1-5; possibly TRBD1 for D (6 bases). The CDR3 is made up of 14 amino acids. The germline CDR1 and CDR2 sequences are MNHEY and SMNVEV (reference sequence). V was trimmed by 6 bases and J by 0 bases, leaving 9 bases between them. The CDR3 loop reads CASRPGHSNQPQHF. The CDR3, as DNA: TGTGCCAGCAGGCCGGGACATAGCAATCAGCCCCAGCATTTT.

This clonotype was counted at least ten times. The chain uses TRBV25-1 and TRBJ2-1; D not certain. Per germline, CDR1 MGHDK and CDR2 SYGVNS. Trimming removed 4 bases at V and 8 bases at J, with 9 bases between. The CDR3 loop spans 12 amino acids. CDR3 region: CASSARLDEQFF. The CDR3 nucleotides read TGTGCCAGCAGTGCAAGGTTGGATGAGCAGTTCTTC. Based on the CDR3 plus reference TRBV25-1 and TRBJ2-1, the full variable domain is EADIYQTPRYLVIGTGKKITLECSQTMGHDKMYWYQQDPGMELHLIHYSYGVNSTEKGDLSSESTVSRIRTEHFPLTLESARPSHTSQYLCASSARLDEQFFGPGTRLTVL.